Included here is one T cell receptor beta chain sequence, with context. This specimen belongs to a study of blood T cell repertoires in COVID-19. Study overall: Material from acute and convalescent COVID-19 was sourced from the United States, Italy and Spain. From T cells, B-cell-depleted T cells, or PBMCs came the material, which was cDNA or gDNA.

V was pared by 6 bases and J by 1 base, with 14 bases between. The CDR3 extends over 15 amino acids. Germline V lookup: CDR1 MNHNY, CDR2 SVGAGI (reference sequence). The data were produced by immunoSEQ multiplex PCR, yet TCRdb's version contains in-frame clones alone and is incomplete. The table has 80,000 to 95,000 clones, 81% seen once; the top ten hold approximately 40%. Material for sequencing was peripheral blood. This clonotype was obtained from a man older than 75 with acute or convalescent COVID-19. This chain joins TRBV6-6 and TRBJ2-3; tentatively, D is TRBD2 (5 bases). CDR3 residues: CASSHFVSGTDTQYF. In DNA form, the CDR3 reads TGTGCCAGCAGCCACTTTGTTAGCGGCACAGATACGCAGTATTTT.